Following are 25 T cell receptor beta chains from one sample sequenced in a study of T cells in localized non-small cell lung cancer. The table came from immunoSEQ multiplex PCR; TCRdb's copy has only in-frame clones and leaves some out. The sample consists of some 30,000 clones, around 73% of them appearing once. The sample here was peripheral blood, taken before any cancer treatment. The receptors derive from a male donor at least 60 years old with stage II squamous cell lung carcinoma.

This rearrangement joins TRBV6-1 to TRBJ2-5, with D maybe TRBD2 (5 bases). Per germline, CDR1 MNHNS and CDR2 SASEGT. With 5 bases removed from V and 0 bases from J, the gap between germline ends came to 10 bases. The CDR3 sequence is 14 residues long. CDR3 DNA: TGTGCCAGCAGTCGAGGACTGGACCAAGAGACCCAGTACTTC. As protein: CASSRGLDQETQYF.

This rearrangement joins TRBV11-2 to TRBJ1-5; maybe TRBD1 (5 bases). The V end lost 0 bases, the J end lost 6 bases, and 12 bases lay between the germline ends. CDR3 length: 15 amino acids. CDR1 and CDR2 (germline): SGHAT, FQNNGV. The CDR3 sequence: CASSLDPSGGQPQHF. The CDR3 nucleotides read TGTGCCAGCAGCTTAGACCCTAGCGGGGGTCAGCCCCAGCATTTT.

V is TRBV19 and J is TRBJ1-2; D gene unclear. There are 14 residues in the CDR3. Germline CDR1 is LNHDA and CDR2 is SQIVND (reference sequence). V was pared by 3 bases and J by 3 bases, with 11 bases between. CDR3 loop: CASSMELIDYGYTF. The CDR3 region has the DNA TGTGCCAGTAGTATGGAGCTTATCGACTATGGCTACACCTTC.

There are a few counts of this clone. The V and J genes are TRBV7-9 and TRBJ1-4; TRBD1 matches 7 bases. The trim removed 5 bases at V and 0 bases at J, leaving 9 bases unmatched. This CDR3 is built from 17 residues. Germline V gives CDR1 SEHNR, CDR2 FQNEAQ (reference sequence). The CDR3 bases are TGTGCCAGCAGCCAGGGGGAAGGGTTTGCAACTAATGAAAAACTGTTTTTT. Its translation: CASSQGEGFATNEKLFF.

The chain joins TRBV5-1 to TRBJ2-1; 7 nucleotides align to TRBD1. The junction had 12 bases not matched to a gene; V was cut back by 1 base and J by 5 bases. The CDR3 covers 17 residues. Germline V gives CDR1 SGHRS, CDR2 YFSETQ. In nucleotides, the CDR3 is TGCGCCAGCAGCTTGTCCCAAGGTAGGGGGCAAAACAATGAGCAGTTCTTC. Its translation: CASSLSQGRGQNNEQFF. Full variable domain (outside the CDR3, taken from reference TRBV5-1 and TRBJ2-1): KAGVTQTPRYLIKTRGQQVTLSCSPISGHRSVSWYQQTPGQGLQFLFEYFSETQRNKGNFPGRFSGRQFSNSRSEMNVSTLELGDSALYLCASSLSQGRGQNNEQFFGPGTRLTVL.

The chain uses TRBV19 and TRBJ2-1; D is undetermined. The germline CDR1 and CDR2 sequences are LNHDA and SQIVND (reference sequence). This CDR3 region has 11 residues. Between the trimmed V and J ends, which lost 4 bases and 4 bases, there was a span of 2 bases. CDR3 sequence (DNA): TGTGCCAGTAGTACATACAATGAGCAGTTCTTC. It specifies CASSTYNEQFF.

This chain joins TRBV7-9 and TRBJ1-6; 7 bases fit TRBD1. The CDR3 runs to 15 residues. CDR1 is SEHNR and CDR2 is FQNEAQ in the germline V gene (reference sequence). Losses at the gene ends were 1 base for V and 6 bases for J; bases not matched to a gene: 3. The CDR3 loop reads CASSLDDRVNSPLHF. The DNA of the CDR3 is TGTGCCAGCAGCTTAGATGACAGGGTTAATTCACCCCTCCACTTT.

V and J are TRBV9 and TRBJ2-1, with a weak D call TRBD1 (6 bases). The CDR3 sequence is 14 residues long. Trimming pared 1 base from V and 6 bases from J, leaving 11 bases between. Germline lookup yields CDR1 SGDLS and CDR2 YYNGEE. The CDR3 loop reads CASSVTGSRNEQFF. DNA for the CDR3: TGTGCCAGCAGCGTAACAGGGTCCCGCAATGAGCAGTTCTTC. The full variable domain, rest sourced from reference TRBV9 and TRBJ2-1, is DSGVTQTPKHLITATGQRVTLRCSPRSGDLSVYWYQQSLDQGLQFLIQYYNGEERAKGNILERFSAQQFPDLHSELNLSSLELGDSALYFCASSVTGSRNEQFFGPGTRLTVL.

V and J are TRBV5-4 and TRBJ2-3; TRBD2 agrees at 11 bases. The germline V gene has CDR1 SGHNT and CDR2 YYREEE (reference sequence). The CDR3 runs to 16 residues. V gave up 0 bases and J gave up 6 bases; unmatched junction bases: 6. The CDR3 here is CASSLGSGGAGDTQYF. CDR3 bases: TGTGCCAGCAGCTTGGGTAGCGGGGGGGCCGGGGATACGCAGTATTTT.

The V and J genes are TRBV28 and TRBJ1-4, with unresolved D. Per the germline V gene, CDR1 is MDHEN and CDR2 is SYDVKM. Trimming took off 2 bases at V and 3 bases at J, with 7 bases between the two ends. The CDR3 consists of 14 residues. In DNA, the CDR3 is TGTGCCAGCAGTTTAGGCGGATCTAATGAAAAACTGTTTTTT. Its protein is CASSLGGSNEKLFF. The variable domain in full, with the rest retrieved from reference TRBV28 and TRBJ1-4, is DVKVTQSSRYLVKRTGEKVFLECVQDMDHENMFWYRQDPGLGLRLIYFSYDVKMKEKGDIPEGYSVSREKKERFSLILESASTNQTSMYLCASSLGGSNEKLFFGSGTQLSVL.

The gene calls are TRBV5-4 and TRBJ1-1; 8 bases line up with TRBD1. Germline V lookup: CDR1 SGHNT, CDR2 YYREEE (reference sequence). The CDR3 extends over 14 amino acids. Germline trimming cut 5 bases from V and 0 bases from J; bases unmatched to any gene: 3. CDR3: CASSPDRVNTEAFF. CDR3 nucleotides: TGTGCCAGCAGTCCGGACAGGGTGAACACTGAAGCTTTCTTT.

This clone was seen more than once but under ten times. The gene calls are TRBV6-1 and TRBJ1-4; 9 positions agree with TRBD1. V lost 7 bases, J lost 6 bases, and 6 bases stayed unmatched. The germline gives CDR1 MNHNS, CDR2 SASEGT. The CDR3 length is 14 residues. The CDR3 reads CASTLQGAYEKLFF. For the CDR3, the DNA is TGTGCCAGCACTCTACAGGGGGCTTATGAAAAACTGTTTTTT.

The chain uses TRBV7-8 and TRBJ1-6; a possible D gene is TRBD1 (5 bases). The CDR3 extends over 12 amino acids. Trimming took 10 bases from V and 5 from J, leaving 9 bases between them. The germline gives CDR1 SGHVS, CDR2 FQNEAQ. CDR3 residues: CATGGDNSPLHF. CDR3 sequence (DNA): TGTGCCACCGGGGGGGATAATTCACCCCTCCACTTT.

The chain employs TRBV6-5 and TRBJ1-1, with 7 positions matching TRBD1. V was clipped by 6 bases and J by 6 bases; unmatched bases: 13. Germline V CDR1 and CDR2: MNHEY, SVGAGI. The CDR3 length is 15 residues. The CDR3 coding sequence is TGTGCCAGCAGGCGGACCCGTACAGGGGAGGCTGAAGCTTTCTTT. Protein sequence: CASRRTRTGEAEAFF.

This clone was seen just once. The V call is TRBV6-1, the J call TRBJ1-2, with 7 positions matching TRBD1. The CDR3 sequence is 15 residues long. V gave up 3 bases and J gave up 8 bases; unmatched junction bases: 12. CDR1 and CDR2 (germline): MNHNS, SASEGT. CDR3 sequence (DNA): TGTGCCAGCAGTGAGGCGAGGGGCAGGGGGAGCGGCTACACCTTC. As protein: CASSEARGRGSGYTF.

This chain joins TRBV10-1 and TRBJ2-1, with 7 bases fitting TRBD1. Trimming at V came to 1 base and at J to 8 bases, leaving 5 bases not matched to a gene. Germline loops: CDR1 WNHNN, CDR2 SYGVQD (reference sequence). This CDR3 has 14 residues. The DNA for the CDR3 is TGCGCCAGCAGTGAGTTGGGACAGTCCCATGAGCAGTTCTTC. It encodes CASSELGQSHEQFF.

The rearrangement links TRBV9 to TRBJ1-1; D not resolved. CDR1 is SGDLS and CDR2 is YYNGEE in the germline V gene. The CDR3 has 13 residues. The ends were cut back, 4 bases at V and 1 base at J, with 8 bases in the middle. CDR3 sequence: CASSSPTNTEAFF. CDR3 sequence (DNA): TGTGCCAGCAGCTCCCCCACGAACACTGAAGCTTTCTTT.

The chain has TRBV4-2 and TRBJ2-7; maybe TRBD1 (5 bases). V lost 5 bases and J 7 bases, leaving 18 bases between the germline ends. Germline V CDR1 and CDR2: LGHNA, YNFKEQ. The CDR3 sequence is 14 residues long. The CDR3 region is CASSARQPTEEQYF. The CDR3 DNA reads TGTGCCAGCAGCGCCAGACAGCCCACCGAGGAGCAGTACTTC.

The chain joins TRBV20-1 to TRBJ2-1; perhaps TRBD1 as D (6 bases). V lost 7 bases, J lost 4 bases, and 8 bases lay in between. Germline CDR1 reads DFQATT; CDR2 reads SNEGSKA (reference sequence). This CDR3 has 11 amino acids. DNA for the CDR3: TGCAGTGTGGACAGATACAATGAGCAGTTCTTC. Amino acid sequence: CSVDRYNEQFF.

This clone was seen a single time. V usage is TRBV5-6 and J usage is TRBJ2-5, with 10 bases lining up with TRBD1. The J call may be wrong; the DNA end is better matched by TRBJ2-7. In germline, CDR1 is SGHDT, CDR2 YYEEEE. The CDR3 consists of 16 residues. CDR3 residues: CASSPGTGEGAGEQYF. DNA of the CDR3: TGTGCCAGCAGCCCCGGGACAGGGGAAGGAGCAGGCGAGCAGTACTTC.

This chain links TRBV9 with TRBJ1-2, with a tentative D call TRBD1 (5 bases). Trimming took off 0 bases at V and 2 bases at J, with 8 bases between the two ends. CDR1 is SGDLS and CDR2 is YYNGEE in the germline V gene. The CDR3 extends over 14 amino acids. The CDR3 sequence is CASSVGGPNYGYTF. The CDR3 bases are TGTGCCAGCAGCGTAGGGGGACCGAACTATGGCTACACCTTC.

CDR3 sequence reads: CASSSDSRGEKLFF. CDR3 coding DNA: TGTGCCAGCAGTTCGGACAGTAGGGGTGAAAAACTGTTTTTT. The rearrangement links TRBV5-4 to TRBJ1-4, with D tentatively TRBD1 (6 bases). Germline V gives CDR1 SGHNT, CDR2 YYREEE (reference sequence). The germline V and J ends were trimmed by 5 bases and 7 bases, with 15 bases remaining between them. CDR3 size: 14 residues.

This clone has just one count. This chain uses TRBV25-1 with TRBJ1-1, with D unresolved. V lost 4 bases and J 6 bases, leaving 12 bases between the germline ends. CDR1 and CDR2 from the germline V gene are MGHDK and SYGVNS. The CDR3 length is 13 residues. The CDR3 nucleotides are TGTGCCAGCAGTGGCTCTCTATACGCTGAAGCTTTCTTT. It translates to CASSGSLYAEAFF.

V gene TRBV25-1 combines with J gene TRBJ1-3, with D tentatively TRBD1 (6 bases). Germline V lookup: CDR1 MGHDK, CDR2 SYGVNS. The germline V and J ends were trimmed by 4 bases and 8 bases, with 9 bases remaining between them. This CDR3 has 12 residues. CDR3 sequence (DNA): TGTGCCAGCAGTGTTTACAGGGACACCATATATTTT. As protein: CASSVYRDTIYF.

CDR3 sequence reads: CASGRRGVGEKLFF. The DNA for the CDR3 is TGTGCCAGCGGACGAAGGGGAGTAGGGGAAAAACTGTTTTTT. J is TRBJ1-4 and V is TRBV19; D is possibly TRBD1 (5 bases). The CDR3 consists of 14 residues. Germline V gives CDR1 LNHDA, CDR2 SQIVND (reference sequence). V lost 9 bases, J lost 8 bases, and 19 bases lay in between.